The 15 T cell receptor beta chains below come from one sample, sequenced in a study of T cells in Graves' hyperthyroidism and ophthalmopathy. Amplification yielded TCR beta CDR3 regions, with RNA transcripts as the source. Carried out on the TCR CDR3, a first-round RT-PCR used the HTBI primer set. One entry per CDR3 protein results from TCRdb running MiXCR on the multiplex PCR reads. This table has about 680,000 distinct CDR3 sequences, just over 35% appearing once. Sequenced material: blood. The receptors derive from a middle-aged woman with Graves' hyperthyroidism.

This clonotype occurred a few times. Sequence at one end of the junction differs from germline and may be a read error. The V gene is TRBV24-1, the J gene TRBJ1-6; D gene unclear. The CDR3 has 15 amino acids. Germline assignment: CDR1 KGHDR and CDR2 SFDVKD. DNA of the CDR3: TGTGCCAGCAGTGCCCCGGGCTCCTATAATTCACCCCTCCACTTT. It yields the protein CASSAPGSYNSPLHF.

This clonotype has just a few counts. The junction departs from germline at one end; a sequencing error may be responsible. The rearrangement joins TRBV6-6 to TRBJ1-1; the D is unclear. Germline-derived CDR1 and CDR2 are MNHNY and SVGAGI (reference sequence). There are 13 residues in the CDR3. The CDR3 DNA sequence: TGTGCCAGCAGTTCTCGGGAAGGAGGCGGAGATCTCTTT. Encoded protein: CASSSREGGGDLF.

This clonotype has at least ten counts. The CDR3 DNA is TGCAGCGTTGTAAGACAGGGGCAAGGAAACTATGGCTACACCTTC. Its protein product is CSVVRQGQGNYGYTF. The gene calls are TRBV29-1 and TRBJ1-2, with 8 bases lining up with TRBD1. The CDR3 loop spans 15 amino acids. Germline lookup yields CDR1 SQVTM and CDR2 ANQGSEA. After removal of 4 bases from V and 2 bases from J, the junction contained 9 bases not matched to a gene.

This clonotype was counted ten times or more. V usage is TRBV6-4 and J usage is TRBJ2-7, with D possibly being TRBD1 (5 bases). Looked up from germline, CDR1 is MRHNA and CDR2 is SNTAGT. The ends were cut back, 3 bases at V and 1 base at J, with 7 bases in the middle. This CDR3 is 13 amino acids long. CDR3 coding DNA: TGTGCCAGCAGTGAACAGGAGTCCTACGAGCAGTACTTC. Protein product: CASSEQESYEQYF.

This clonotype occurred once. The chain uses TRBV2 and TRBJ2-4; D is ambiguous. CDR3 length: 15 amino acids. Germline lookup yields CDR1 SNHLY and CDR2 FYNNEI. Trimming left V 4 bases short and J 0 bases short, with 10 bases between. CDR3 coding DNA: TGTGCCAGCAGTGTTCCGACACTAGCCAAAAACATTCAGTACTTC. Amino acid sequence: CASSVPTLAKNIQYF.

The sample holds many counts of this clonotype. This sequence joins TRBV15 and TRBJ2-6; D perhaps matches TRBD2 (6 bases). This CDR3 has 20 residues. The germline V gene encodes CDR1 LNHNV and CDR2 YYDKDF (reference sequence). The ends were cut back, 0 bases at V and 4 bases at J, with 22 bases in the middle. CDR3 coding DNA: TGTGCCACCAGCAGAGAAGGTGTCGGGAGCCAGGCGTCCGGGGCCAACGTCCTGACTTTC. It translates to CATSREGVGSQASGANVLTF.

This clonotype has a count of ten or more. The chain recombines TRBV14 with TRBJ1-2; TRBD1 matches at 8 bases. There are 13 residues in the CDR3. Looked up from germline, CDR1 is SGHDN and CDR2 is FVKESK. With 4 bases clipped from V and 8 bases from J, the junction kept 6 bases outside the gene matches. CDR3 sequence reads: CASSRGQEGGYTF. Written as DNA, the CDR3 is TGTGCCAGCAGCCGGGGACAGGAAGGCGGCTACACCTTC.

The chain links TRBV27 to TRBJ1-5; D unclear. Trimming removed 4 bases from V and 3 bases from J, with 16 bases in between. The CDR3 spans 16 residues. CDR1 is MNHEY and CDR2 is SMNVEV in the germline V gene (reference sequence). Written as DNA, the CDR3 is TGTGCCAGCAGTTCACGACACCAGATCCCCAATCAGCCCCAGCATTTT. It is translated as CASSSRHQIPNQPQHF.

In this sample, this clonotype turned up a few times. This chain uses TRBV25-1 with TRBJ2-3, with D possibly called TRBD1 or TRBD2 (6 bases each). Germline assignment: CDR1 MGHDK and CDR2 SYGVNS. The CDR3 is 14 amino acids. V gave up 7 bases and J gave up 0 bases, with 11 bases separating them. CDR3 in DNA: TGTGCCAGCAACCGGGGGACAAGCACAGATACGCAGTATTTT. It yields the protein CASNRGTSTDTQYF.

The chain joins TRBV25-1 to TRBJ2-7; maybe TRBD1 (6 bases). This CDR3 is 16 amino acids long. V was cut by 6 bases and J by 1 base, with 19 bases left in between. Germline CDR1 is MGHDK and CDR2 is SYGVNS. The CDR3 region has the DNA TGTGCCAGCAGCCAAGACCACAGGGTCGCTTCCTACGAGCAGTACTTC. Protein sequence: CASSQDHRVASYEQYF.

Only a few counts were recorded for this clonotype. The J gene is TRBJ2-5, the V gene TRBV6-1; 11 bases are shared with TRBD2. CDR1 is MNHNS, CDR2 SASEGT, per germline. The CDR3 is made up of 15 amino acids. V shed 6 bases and J 2 bases; nucleotides not matched to a gene: 5. CDR3 DNA sequence: TGTGCCAGCAGCATTAGCGGGAGGGGACAAGAGACCCAGTACTTC. Protein: CASSISGRGQETQYF.

A remark on this clonotype: No conserved phenylalanine or tryptophan is present at the end of the CDR3, so a read error is the likely explanation. The CDR3 DNA is TGTGCCAGCAGCAATATAGGGGGCCAGAACACTGAAGCTTTCCTT. Its translation is CASSNIGGQNTEAFL. The chain is built from TRBV7-2 and TRBJ1-1, with 7 bases aligning to TRBD1. Germline CDR1 is SGHTA and CDR2 is FQGNSA. The length of the CDR3 is 15 residues. The ends lost 5 bases at V and 1 base at J; junction bases unmatched: 7.

This rearrangement joins TRBV5-5 to TRBJ1-1; 7 nucleotides align to TRBD1. In germline, CDR1 is SGHKS, CDR2 YYEKEE (reference sequence). Unmatched junction bases numbered 9, after V lost 2 bases and J lost 5 bases. This CDR3 contains 15 residues. CDR3 region: CASSLVPGGSTEAFF. The DNA for the CDR3 is TGTGCCAGCAGCTTAGTACCAGGGGGATCGACTGAAGCTTTCTTT.

The genes are TRBV29-1 and TRBJ2-1, with D possibly called TRBD1 or TRBD2 (5 bases each). V lost 4 bases and J 8 bases, leaving 21 bases between the germline ends. Germline CDR1 is SQVTM and CDR2 is ANQGSEA. The CDR3 contains 15 residues. CDR3 amino acids: CSVVGLRGHRDEQFF. The CDR3 DNA sequence: TGCAGCGTTGTGGGGCTCCGGGGCCATCGCGATGAGCAGTTCTTC.

The count of this clonotype is one. A read error may be the cause here, since a much bigger clone is one base away. As the CDR3 is not closed by the conserved phenylalanine or tryptophan, this likely results from a read error. The chain carries TRBV10-3 and TRBJ1-6, with TRBD1 identical over 9 bases. The CDR3 loop spans 13 amino acids. The germline CDR1 and CDR2 sequences are ENHRY and SYGVKD. Unmatched junction bases numbered 5, after V lost 10 bases and J lost 7 bases. CDR3 loop: CATKTGGNSPLHS. The CDR3 nucleotides are TGTGCCACCAAGACAGGGGGGAATTCACCCCTCCACTCT.